A selection of T cell receptor beta chains follows, all from one sample in a study of shared clonotypes between healthy human individuals. TCRdb's table, derived via immunoSEQ multiplex PCR, lists solely in-frame clones and lacks some. The sample consists of roughly 1.5 million clones, approximately 98% of them appearing once. Sequencing used naive CD4+ T cells sorted from blood. The origin of the receptors is a man between 25 and 39 years old in good health. The CDR3 runs from the conserved cysteine through the conserved F or W. A D gene is named only where the DNA matches it firmly. Some rows have no size entry. The others give once, few or many, or a class for an expanded clone.

length,J,size,D,V,CDR3,DNA
15,TRBJ2-3,NA,NA,TRBV7-6,CASSLGRVDTDTQYF,TGTGCCAGCAGCTTAGGCAGGGTAGACACAGATACGCAGTATTTT
14,TRBJ2-7,NA,TRBD1,TRBV15,CATSRDGQGYEQYF,TGTGCCACCAGCAGAGATGGACAGGGCTACGAGCAGTACTTC
14,TRBJ1-3,NA,NA,TRBV5-1,CASSLSSSGNTIYF,TGCGCCAGCTCTCTTTCAAGCTCTGGAAACACCATATATTTT
15,TRBJ2-7,NA,TRBD2,TRBV7-8,CASSLGGGRGYEQYF,TGTGCCAGCAGCCTTGGTGGCGGGAGAGGCTACGAGCAGTACTTC
16,TRBJ2-1,NA,TRBD2,TRBV5-1,CASRSSSGRPYNEQFF,TGCGCCAGCAGGTCGTCGAGCGGGAGACCCTACAATGAGCAGTTCTTC
14,TRBJ2-7,NA,NA,TRBV7-2,CASSLALWAGEQYF,TGTGCCAGCAGCTTGGCTCTCTGGGCGGGGGAGCAGTACTTC
14,TRBJ2-2,NA,NA,TRBV9,CASSSSPNTGELFF,TGTGCCAGCAGCAGCTCACCGAACACCGGGGAGCTGTTTTTT
15,TRBJ1-5,NA,NA,TRBV19,CASTRGGALNQPQHF,TGTGCCAGCACCCGGGGGGGGGCTCTCAATCAGCCCCAGCATTTT
17,TRBJ2-7,NA,TRBD1,TRBV6-1,CASSDPASGGLSYEQYF,TGTGCCAGCAGTGACCCAGCCTCAGGGGGCTTATCCTACGAGCAGTACTTC
16,TRBJ2-1,NA,TRBD2,TRBV7-6,CASSLAPGSGNNEQFF,TGTGCCAGCAGCTTAGCGCCCGGTAGCGGGAACAATGAGCAGTTCTTC
14,TRBJ1-2,NA,NA,TRBV30,CACSWGSPNYGYTF,TGTGCCTGCTCATGGGGCAGTCCTAACTATGGCTACACCTTC
14,TRBJ2-5,NA,NA,TRBV19,CASSREGSRETQYF,TGTGCCAGTAGTAGAGAGGGATCTCGGGAGACCCAGTACTTC
14,TRBJ1-1,once,NA,TRBV5-1,CASSFDSLNTEAFF,TGCGCCAGCAGCTTCGACAGTCTGAACACTGAAGCTTTCTTT
13,TRBJ2-7,NA,NA,TRBV10-1,CASSVKGTGEQYF,TGCGCCAGCAGTGTCAAGGGTACGGGAGAGCAGTACTTC
16,TRBJ2-3,NA,NA,TRBV18,CASSPLGGTSLDTQYF,TGTGCCAGCTCACCACTCGGCGGTACTAGCCTGGATACGCAGTATTTT
13,TRBJ2-7,NA,TRBD1,TRBV2,CASRDRGWVEQYF,TGTGCCAGCCGGGACAGGGGCTGGGTGGAGCAGTACTTC
11,TRBJ1-5,NA,NA,TRBV6-1,CASRRGRPQHF,TGTGCCAGCAGAAGGGGCCGGCCCCAGCATTTT
13,TRBJ1-2,NA,TRBD1,TRBV2,CASSGQGGYGYTF,TGTGCCAGCAGCGGACAGGGGGGCTATGGCTACACCTTC
13,TRBJ2-5,once,NA,TRBV9,CASSPSRQETQYF,TGTGCCAGCAGCCCGAGCAGGCAAGAGACCCAGTACTTC
20,TRBJ2-1,NA,TRBD2,TRBV4-3,CASSQDHPFSGRAVHNEQFF,TGCGCCAGCAGCCAAGACCACCCGTTTAGCGGGAGGGCCGTCCACAATGAGCAGTTCTTC
13,TRBJ2-7,NA,NA,TRBV6-6,CASSYGGTYEQYF,TGTGCCAGCAGTTATGGGGGAACCTACGAGCAGTACTTC
17,TRBJ1-1,NA,NA,TRBV18,CASSQANSGTLNTEAFF,TGTGCCAGCTCACAAGCCAACTCCGGGACCCTGAACACTGAAGCTTTCTTT
14,TRBJ2-7,NA,NA,TRBV28,CASSPYQGSYEQYF,TGTGCCAGCAGTCCCTACCAGGGATCCTACGAGCAGTACTTC
13,TRBJ2-5,NA,TRBD2,TRBV29-1,CSVGSGRGETQYF,TGCAGCGTCGGTAGCGGGAGAGGCGAGACCCAGTACTTC